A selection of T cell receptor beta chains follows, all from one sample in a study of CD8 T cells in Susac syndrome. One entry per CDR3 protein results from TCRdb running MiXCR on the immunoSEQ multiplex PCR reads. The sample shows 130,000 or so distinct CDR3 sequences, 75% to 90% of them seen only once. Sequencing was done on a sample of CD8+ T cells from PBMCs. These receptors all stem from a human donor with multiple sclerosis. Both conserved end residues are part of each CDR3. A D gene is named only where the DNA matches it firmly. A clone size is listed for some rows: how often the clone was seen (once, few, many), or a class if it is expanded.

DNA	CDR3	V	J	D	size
TGTGCCGCGAAACCGGGGCCTGGGACTGAAGCTTTCTTT	CAAKPGPGTEAFF	TRBV19	TRBJ1-1	-	-
TGTGCCAGCAGCCTAAGGGGTAGCTTTGCCCAGAGCAATGAGCAGTTCTTC	CASSLRGSFAQSNEQFF	TRBV11-2	TRBJ2-1	-	-
TGTGCCAGCAGCTGGGGAGCTAACTATGGCTACACCTTC	CASSWGANYGYTF	TRBV5-4	TRBJ1-2	-	-
TGTGCCAGCAGCCAAGAGATGAAAAGAACAGGAGATACGCAGTATTTT	CASSQEMKRTGDTQYF	TRBV4-2	TRBJ2-3	-	-
TGTGCCAGCAGTTACTCCGAGCGGGAGGGCGGAAATGAGCAGTTCTTC	CASSYSEREGGNEQFF	TRBV6-5	TRBJ2-1	TRBD2	-
TGTGCCTGCAGGGGCCAGCCGGGTTCACCCCTCCACTTT	CACRGQPGSPLHF	TRBV27	TRBJ1-6	-	-
TGTGCCAGCAGCTTATATAGTGGGCCTCCCTACAATGAGCAGTTCTTC	CASSLYSGPPYNEQFF	TRBV7-2	TRBJ2-1	-	-
TGCGCCAGCAGTTGGACTAGCGGGGGGTACAATGAGCAGTTCTTC	CASSWTSGGYNEQFF	TRBV5-1	TRBJ2-1	TRBD2	-
TGTGCCAGCCTCCGGGGCTACAATGAGCAGTTCTTC	CASLRGYNEQFF	TRBV7-9	TRBJ2-1	-	-
TGTGCCAGCAGTTTATACAGGGGCACTGAAGCTTTCTTT	CASSLYRGTEAFF	TRBV12-3/TRBV12-4	TRBJ1-1	TRBD1	-
TGTGCCAGCTGGCCCCGCGGTTTAGCGAACACCGGGGAGCTGTTTTTT	CASWPRGLANTGELFF	TRBV3-1	TRBJ2-2	-	-
TGTGCCAGCAGAAATCGCCTGACGGGGAATAGCAATCAGCCCCAGCATTTT	CASRNRLTGNSNQPQHF	TRBV6-1	TRBJ1-5	-	-
TGCGCCAGCAGCCAAGTGGACCGGCGGGGGACCCAGTACTTC	CASSQVDRRGTQYF	TRBV4-1	TRBJ2-5	-	-
TGTGCCAGCAGTGAGACAGGGCGCCAGCTTACACCGAACACTGAAGCTTTCTTT	CASSETGRQLTPNTEAFF	TRBV7-9	TRBJ1-1	TRBD1	few
TGTGCCAGCAGCTGGGGTGGGGATTCCACTGAAGCTTTCTTT	CASSWGGDSTEAFF	TRBV11-2	TRBJ1-1	-	-
TGTGCCAGCAGCTCCGGAGGGGAGCCCCAGCATTTT	CASSSGGEPQHF	TRBV5-6	TRBJ1-5	-	-
TGTGCCTGGAGCCCGGGGGCCTACGAGCAGTACTTC	CAWSPGAYEQYF	TRBV30	TRBJ2-7	-	once
TGTGCCACCAGTGATTGGGCTGGGACAGGGGAGGTCAATGAGCAGTTCTTC	CATSDWAGTGEVNEQFF	TRBV24-1	TRBJ2-1	TRBD1	-
TGTGCCTCCCGGGTCCTCACAGATACGCAGTATTTT	CASRVLTDTQYF	TRBV6-1	TRBJ2-3	-	few
TGCAGCGTTGGACCCGACTCCGCCAATGAGCAGTTCTTC	CSVGPDSANEQFF	TRBV29-1	TRBJ2-1	-	-
TGCGCCAGCAGCGAACTAGCGGGGGACACAGATACGCAGTATTTT	CASSELAGDTDTQYF	TRBV5-1	TRBJ2-3	TRBD2	-
TGTGCCAGCAGCTTAACCGGGACTAGCGGGTTCTATGAGCAGTTCTTC	CASSLTGTSGFYEQFF	TRBV5-5	TRBJ2-1	TRBD2	-
TGTGCCAGTAGTATAGGGGGACGGGGGAGGAGCACTGAAGCTTTCTTT	CASSIGGRGRSTEAFF	TRBV19	TRBJ1-1	-	-
TGTGCCATCATGGTGGGTGATGGCTACACCTTC	CAIMVGDGYTF	TRBV10-3	TRBJ1-2	-	-
TGTGCCAGCAGAAACTCACCGGGAGGGACCGAGACCCAGTACTTC	CASRNSPGGTETQYF	TRBV2	TRBJ2-5	TRBD2	once
TGTGCCAGTAGTTTCAACACTGAAGCTTTCTTT	CASSFNTEAFF	TRBV19	TRBJ1-1	-	few
TGTGCCAGCAGCGTAGGGACAGGGACCCAGCAGTACTTC	CASSVGTGTQQYF	TRBV9	TRBJ2-7	TRBD1	-
TGTGCCATCAGCGCCTCCGGGGAGCTGTTTTTT	CAISASGELFF	TRBV10-3	TRBJ2-2	-	-
TGTGCCAGCAGCTCCTGGGAGTTGAGACAGCCCCAGCATTTT	CASSSWELRQPQHF	TRBV25-1	TRBJ1-5	-	-